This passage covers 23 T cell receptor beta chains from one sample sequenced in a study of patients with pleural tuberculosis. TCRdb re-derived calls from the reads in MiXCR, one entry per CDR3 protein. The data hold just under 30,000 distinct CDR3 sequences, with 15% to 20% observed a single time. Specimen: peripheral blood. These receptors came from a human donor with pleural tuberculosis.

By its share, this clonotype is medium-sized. The CDR3 here is CASPTEGQGHIQYF. CDR3 DNA: TGTGCCAGCCCTACTGAGGGGCAAGGGCACATTCAGTACTTC. This chain uses TRBV27 with TRBJ2-4; D could derive from TRBD1 or TRBD2 (5 bases each). Trimming removed 8 bases at V and 8 bases at J, with 19 bases between. The CDR3 is 14 amino acids. From germline, CDR1 is MNHEY and CDR2 SMNVEV (reference sequence).

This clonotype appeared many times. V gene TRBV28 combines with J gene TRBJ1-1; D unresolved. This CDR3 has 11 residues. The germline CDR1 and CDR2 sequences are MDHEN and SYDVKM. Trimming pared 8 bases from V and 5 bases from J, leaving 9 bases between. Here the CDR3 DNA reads TGTGCCAGCCGACGGGGTACTGAAGCTTTCTTT. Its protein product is CASRRGTEAFF.

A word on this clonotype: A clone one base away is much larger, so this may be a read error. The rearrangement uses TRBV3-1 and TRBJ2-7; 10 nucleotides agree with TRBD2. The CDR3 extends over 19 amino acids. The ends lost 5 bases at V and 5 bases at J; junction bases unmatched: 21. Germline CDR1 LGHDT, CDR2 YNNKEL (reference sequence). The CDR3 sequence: CASSKFPGLARGRLHEQYF. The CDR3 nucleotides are TGTGCCAGCAGCAAATTTCCGGGACTAGCGAGGGGCCGGCTCCACGAGCAGTACTTC.

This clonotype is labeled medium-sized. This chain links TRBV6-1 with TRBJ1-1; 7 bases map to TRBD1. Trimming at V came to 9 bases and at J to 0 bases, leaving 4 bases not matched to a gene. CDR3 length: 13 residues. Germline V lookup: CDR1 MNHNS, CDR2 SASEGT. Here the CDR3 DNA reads TGTGCCAGTCTGGACAGGATGAACACTGAAGCTTTCTTT. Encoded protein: CASLDRMNTEAFF.

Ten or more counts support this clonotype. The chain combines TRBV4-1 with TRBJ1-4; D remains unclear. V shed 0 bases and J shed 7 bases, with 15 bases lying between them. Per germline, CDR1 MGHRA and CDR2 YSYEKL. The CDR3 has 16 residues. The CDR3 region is CASSQDSASYSEKLFF. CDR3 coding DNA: TGCGCCAGCAGCCAAGATAGCGCGAGTTACAGTGAAAAACTGTTTTTT.

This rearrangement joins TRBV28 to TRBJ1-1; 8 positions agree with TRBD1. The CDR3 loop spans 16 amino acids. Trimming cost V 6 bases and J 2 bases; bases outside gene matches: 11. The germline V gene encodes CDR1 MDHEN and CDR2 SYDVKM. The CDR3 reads CASRQIGTGYNTEAFF. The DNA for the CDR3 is TGTGCCAGCAGGCAAATAGGGACAGGATATAACACTGAAGCTTTCTTT.

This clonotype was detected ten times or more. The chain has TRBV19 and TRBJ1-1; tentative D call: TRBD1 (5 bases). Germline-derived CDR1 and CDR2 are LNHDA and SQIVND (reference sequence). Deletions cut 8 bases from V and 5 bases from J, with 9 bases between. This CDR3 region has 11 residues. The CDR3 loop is CASHQGTEAFF. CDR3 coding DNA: TGTGCCAGTCACCAGGGTACTGAAGCTTTCTTT.

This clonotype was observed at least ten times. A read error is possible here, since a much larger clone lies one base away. The CDR3 nucleotides are TGTGCCAGCTGGGGAGGCGGGAGGACCTACGAGCAGTACTTC. Amino acids: CASWGGGRTYEQYF. The chain couples TRBV6-6 to TRBJ2-7, with TRBD2 identical over 8 bases. The junction had 8 bases not matched to a gene; V was cut back by 8 bases and J by 2 bases. Germline CDR1 MNHNY, CDR2 SVGAGI (reference sequence). CDR3 length: 14 amino acids.

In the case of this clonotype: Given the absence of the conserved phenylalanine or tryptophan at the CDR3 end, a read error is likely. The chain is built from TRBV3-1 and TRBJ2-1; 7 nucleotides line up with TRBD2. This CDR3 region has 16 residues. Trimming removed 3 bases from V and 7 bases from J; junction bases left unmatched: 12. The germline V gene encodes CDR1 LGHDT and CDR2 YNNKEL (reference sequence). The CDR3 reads CASSHWTSGKRNEQFL. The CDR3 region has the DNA TGTGCCAGCAGCCATTGGACTAGTGGGAAACGTAATGAGCAGTTCCTC.

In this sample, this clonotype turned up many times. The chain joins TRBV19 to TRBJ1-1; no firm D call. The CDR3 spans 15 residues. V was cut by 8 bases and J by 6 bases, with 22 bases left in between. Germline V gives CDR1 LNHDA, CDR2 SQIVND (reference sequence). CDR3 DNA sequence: TGTGCCAGTCTCTCGGAGGGATGGAGTAGACCTGAAGCTTTCTTT. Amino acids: CASLSEGWSRPEAFF.

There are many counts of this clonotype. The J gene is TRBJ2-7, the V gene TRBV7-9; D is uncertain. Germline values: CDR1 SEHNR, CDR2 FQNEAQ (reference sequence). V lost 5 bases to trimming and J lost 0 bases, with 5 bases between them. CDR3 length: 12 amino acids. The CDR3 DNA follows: TGTGCCAGCAGCCTGAGCTCCTACGAGCAGTACTTC. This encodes CASSLSSYEQYF.

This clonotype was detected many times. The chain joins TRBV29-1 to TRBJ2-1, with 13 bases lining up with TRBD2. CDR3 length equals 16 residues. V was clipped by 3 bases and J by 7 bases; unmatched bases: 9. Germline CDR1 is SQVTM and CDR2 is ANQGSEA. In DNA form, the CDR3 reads TGCAGCGTTGAGTGGGCCGGGACTAGCGGGATTAATGAGCAGTTCTTC. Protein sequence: CSVEWAGTSGINEQFF.

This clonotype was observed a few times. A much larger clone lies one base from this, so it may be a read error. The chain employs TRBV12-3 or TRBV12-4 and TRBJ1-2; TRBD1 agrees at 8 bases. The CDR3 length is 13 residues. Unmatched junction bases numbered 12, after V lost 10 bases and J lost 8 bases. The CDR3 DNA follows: TGTGCCACCGCGACAGGGGCCTCTCGCGGCTACACCTTC. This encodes CATATGASRGYTF.

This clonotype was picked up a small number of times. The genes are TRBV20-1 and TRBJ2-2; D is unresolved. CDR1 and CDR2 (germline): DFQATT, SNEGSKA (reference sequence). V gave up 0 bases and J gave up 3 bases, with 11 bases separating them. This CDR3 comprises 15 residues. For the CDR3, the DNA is TGCAGTGCTAGAGATAGTGGCATGGACACCGGGGAGCTGTTTTTT. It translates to CSARDSGMDTGELFF.

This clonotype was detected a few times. CDR3 sequence: CAWKTSGVYNEQFF. CDR3 coding DNA: TGTGCCTGGAAAACTAGCGGAGTCTACAATGAGCAGTTCTTC. The chain uses TRBV30 and TRBJ2-1, with 8 bases aligning to TRBD2. CDR1 and CDR2 from the germline V gene are GTSNPN and SVGIG (reference sequence). With V trimmed by 4 bases and J by 3 bases, 5 bases remained unmatched. The CDR3 runs 14 residues.

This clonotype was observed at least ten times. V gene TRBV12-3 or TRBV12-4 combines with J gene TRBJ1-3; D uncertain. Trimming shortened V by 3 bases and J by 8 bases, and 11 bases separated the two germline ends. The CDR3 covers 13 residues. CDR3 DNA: TGTGCCAGCAGTTTGGGTGCGCGGGACACCATATATTTT. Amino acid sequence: CASSLGARDTIYF.

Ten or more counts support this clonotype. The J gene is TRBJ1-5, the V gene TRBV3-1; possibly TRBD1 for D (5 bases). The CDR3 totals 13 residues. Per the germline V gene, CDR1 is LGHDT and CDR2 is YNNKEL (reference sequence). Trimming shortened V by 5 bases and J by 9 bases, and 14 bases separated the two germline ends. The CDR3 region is CASSGGTLGPQHF. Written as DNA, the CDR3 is TGTGCCAGCAGCGGGGGGACCCTAGGGCCCCAGCATTTT.

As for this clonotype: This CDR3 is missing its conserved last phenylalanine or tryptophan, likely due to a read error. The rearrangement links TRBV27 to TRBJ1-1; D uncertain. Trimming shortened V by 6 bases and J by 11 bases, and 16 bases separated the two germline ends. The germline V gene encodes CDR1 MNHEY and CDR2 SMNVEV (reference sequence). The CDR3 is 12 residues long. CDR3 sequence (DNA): TGTGCCAGCAGCTTCCGGGAGGCCCAGGCTTTCCTT. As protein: CASSFREAQAFL.

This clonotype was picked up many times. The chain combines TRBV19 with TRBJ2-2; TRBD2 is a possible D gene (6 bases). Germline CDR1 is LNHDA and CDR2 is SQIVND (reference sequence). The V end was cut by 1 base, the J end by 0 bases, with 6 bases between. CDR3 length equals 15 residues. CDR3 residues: CASSIGLANTGELFF. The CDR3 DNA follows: TGTGCCAGTAGTATAGGACTAGCGAACACCGGGGAGCTGTTTTTT.

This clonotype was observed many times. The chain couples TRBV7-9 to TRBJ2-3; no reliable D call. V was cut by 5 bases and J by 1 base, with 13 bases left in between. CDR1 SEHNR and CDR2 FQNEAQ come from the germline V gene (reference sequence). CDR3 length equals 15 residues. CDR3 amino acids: CASSTGRVGTDTQYF. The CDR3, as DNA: TGTGCCAGCAGCACCGGTCGTGTTGGCACAGATACGCAGTATTTT.

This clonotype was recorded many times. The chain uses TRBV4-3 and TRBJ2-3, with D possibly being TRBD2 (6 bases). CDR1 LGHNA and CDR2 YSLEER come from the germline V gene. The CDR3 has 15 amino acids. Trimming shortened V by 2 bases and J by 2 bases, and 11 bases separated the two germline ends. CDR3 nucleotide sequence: TGCGCCAGCAGCCAACTTGGGGGGACCACAGATACGCAGTATTTT. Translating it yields CASSQLGGTTDTQYF.

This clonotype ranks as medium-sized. The CDR3 coding sequence is TGCGCCAGCAGCCCAGGACAGGGTCCGAACACTGAAGCTTTCTTT. Encoded protein: CASSPGQGPNTEAFF. The V call is TRBV4-1, the J call TRBJ1-1; 8 bases align to TRBD1. CDR3 length: 15 residues. Germline lookup yields CDR1 MGHRA and CDR2 YSYEKL. After removal of 4 bases from V and 1 base from J, the junction contained 5 bases not matched to a gene.

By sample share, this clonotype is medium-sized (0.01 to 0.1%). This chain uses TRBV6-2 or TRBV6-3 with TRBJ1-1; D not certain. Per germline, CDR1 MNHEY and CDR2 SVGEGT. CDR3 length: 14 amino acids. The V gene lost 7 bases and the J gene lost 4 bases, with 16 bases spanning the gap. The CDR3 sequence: CASIRAGMRTEAFF. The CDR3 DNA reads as TGTGCCAGCATAAGGGCCGGGATGCGCACTGAAGCTTTCTTT.